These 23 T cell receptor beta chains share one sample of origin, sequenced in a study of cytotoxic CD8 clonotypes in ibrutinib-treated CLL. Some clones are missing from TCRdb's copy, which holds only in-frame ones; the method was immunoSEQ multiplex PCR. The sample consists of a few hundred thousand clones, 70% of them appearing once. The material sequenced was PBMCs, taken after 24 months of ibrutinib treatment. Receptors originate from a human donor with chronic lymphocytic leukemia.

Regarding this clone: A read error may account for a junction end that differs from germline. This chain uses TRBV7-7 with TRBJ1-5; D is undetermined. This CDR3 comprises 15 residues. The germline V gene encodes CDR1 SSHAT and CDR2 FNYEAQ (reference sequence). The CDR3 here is CASRTTGPPNQPQHF. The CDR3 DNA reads TGTGCTAGCAGGACCACCGGGCCACCTAATCAGCCCCAGCATTTT.

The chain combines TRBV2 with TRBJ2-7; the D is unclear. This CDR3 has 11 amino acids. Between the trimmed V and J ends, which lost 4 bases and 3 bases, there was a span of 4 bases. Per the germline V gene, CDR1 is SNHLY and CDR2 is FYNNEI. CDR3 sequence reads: CASSVLYEQYF. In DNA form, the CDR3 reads TGTGCCAGCAGTGTCCTCTACGAGCAGTACTTC.

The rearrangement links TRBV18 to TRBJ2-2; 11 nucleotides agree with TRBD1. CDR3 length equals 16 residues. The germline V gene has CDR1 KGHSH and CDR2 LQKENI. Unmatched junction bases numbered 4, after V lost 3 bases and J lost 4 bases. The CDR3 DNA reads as TGTGCCAGCTCACCGCGGACAGGGGGCGGCACCGGGGAGCTGTTTTTT. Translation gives CASSPRTGGGTGELFF.

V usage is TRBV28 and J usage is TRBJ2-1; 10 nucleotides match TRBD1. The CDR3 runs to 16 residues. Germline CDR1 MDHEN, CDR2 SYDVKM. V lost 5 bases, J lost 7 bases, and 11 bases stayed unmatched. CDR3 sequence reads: CASSGRGQGSGNEQFF. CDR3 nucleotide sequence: TGTGCCAGCAGTGGCCGGGGACAGGGGTCGGGTAATGAGCAGTTCTTC. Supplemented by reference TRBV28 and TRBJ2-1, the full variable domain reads DVKVTQSSRYLVKRTGEKVFLECVQDMDHENMFWYRQDPGLGLRLIYFSYDVKMKEKGDIPEGYSVSREKKERFSLILESASTNQTSMYLCASSGRGQGSGNEQFFGPGTRLTVL.

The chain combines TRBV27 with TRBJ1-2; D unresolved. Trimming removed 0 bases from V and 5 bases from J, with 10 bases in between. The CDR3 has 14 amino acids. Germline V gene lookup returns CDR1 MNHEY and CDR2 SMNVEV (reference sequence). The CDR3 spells CASSLSPVGYGYTF. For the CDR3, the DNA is TGTGCCAGCAGTTTATCCCCGGTTGGATATGGCTACACCTTC.

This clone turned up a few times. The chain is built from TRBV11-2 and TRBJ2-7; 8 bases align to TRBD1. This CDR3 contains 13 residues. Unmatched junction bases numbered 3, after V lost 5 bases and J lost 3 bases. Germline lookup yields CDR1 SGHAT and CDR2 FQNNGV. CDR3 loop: CASSPGTGYEQYF. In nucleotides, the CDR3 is TGTGCCAGCAGCCCCGGGACAGGCTACGAGCAGTACTTC. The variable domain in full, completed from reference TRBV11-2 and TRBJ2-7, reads EAGVAQSPRYKIIEKRQSVAFWCNPISGHATLYWYQQILGQGPKLLIQFQNNGVVDDSQLPKDRFSAERLKGVDSTLKIQPAKLEDSAVYLCASSPGTGYEQYFGPGTRLTVT.

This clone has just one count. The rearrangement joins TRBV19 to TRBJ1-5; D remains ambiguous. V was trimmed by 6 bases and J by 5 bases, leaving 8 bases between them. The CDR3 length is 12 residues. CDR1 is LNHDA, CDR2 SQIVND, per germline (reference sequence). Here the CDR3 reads CASRYPDQPQHF. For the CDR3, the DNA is TGTGCCAGTAGGTATCCCGATCAGCCCCAGCATTTT.

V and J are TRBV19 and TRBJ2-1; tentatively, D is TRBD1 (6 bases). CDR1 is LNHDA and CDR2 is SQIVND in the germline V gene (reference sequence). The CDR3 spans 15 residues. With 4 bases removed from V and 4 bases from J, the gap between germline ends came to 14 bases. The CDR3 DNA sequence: TGTGCCAGTAGTACAGGGGTAATACTTTACAATGAGCAGTTCTTC. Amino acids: CASSTGVILYNEQFF.

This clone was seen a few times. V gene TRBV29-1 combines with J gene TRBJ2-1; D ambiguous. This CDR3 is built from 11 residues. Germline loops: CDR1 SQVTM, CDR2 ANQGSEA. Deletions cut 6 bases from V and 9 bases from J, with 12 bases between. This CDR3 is CSVESPPEQFF. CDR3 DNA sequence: TGCAGCGTCGAGAGTCCACCTGAGCAGTTCTTC.

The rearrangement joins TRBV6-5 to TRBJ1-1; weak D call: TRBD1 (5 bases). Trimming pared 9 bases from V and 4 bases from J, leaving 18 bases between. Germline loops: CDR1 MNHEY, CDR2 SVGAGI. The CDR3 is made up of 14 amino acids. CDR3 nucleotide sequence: TGTGCCAGTAACATCAGGCAGGGATCCACTGAAGCTTTCTTT. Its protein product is CASNIRQGSTEAFF.

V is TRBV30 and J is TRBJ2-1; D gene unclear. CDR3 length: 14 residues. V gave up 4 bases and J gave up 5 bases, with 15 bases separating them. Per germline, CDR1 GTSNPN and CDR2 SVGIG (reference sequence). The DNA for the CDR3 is TGTGCCTGGATAAGGGCCGACGGAGACAATGAGCAGTTCTTC. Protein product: CAWIRADGDNEQFF.

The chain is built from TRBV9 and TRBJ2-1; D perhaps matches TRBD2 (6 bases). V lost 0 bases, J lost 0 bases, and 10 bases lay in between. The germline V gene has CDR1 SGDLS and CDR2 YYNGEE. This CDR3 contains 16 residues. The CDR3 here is CASSVAGSLSYNEQFF. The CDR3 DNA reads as TGTGCCAGCAGCGTAGCCGGGAGTCTCTCCTACAATGAGCAGTTCTTC.

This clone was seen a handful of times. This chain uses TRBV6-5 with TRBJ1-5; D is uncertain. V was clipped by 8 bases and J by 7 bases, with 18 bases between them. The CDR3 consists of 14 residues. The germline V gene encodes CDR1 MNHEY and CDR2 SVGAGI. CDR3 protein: CASSSRLSRQPQHF. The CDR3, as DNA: TGTGCCAGCTCTTCCCGTCTGAGTAGGCAGCCCCAGCATTTT.

CDR3 loop: CASKQDGSYNEQFF. As DNA, the CDR3 is TGTGCCAGCAAACAGGACGGGTCCTACAATGAGCAGTTCTTC. J is TRBJ2-1 and V is TRBV2, with TRBD1 as a possible D gene (5 bases). CDR3 size: 14 residues. Germline CDR1 reads SNHLY; CDR2 reads FYNNEI. V was cut by 7 bases and J by 1 base, with 11 bases left in between.

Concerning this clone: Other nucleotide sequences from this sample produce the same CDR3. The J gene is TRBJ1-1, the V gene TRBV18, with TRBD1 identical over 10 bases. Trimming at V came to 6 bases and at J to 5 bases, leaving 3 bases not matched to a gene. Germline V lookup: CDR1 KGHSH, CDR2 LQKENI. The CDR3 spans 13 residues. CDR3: CASSPGQGTEAFF. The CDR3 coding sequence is TGTGCCAGCTCTCCGGGACAGGGGACTGAAGCTTTCTTT. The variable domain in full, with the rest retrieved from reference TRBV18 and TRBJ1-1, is NAGVMQNPRHLVRRRGQEARLRCSPMKGHSHVYWYRQLPEEGLKFMVYLQKENIIDESGMPKERFSAEFPKEGPSILRIQQVVRGDSAAYFCASSPGQGTEAFFGQGTRLTVV.

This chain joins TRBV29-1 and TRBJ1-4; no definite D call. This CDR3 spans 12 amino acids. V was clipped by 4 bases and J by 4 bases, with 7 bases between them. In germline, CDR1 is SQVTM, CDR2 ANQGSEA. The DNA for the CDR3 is TGCAGCGTTGGGGAGAGTAATGAAAAACTGTTTTTT. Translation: CSVGESNEKLFF.

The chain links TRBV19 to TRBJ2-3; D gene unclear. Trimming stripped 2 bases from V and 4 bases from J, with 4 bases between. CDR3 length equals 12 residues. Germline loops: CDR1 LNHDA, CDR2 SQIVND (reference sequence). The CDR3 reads CASSIRADTQYF. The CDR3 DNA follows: TGTGCCAGTAGTATAAGGGCAGATACGCAGTATTTT.

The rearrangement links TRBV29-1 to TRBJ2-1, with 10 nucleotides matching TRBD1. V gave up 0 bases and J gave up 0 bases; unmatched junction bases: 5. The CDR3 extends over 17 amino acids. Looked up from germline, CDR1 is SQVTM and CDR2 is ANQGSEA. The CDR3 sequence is CSVEEPWTGGSYNEQFF. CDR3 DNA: TGCAGCGTTGAAGAACCCTGGACAGGGGGCTCCTACAATGAGCAGTTCTTC.

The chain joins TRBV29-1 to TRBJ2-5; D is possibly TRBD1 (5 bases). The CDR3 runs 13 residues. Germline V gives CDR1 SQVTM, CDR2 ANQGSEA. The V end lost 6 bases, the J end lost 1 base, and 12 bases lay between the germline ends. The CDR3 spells CSVLGPIQETQYF. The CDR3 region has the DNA TGCAGCGTACTGGGGCCCATCCAAGAGACCCAGTACTTC.

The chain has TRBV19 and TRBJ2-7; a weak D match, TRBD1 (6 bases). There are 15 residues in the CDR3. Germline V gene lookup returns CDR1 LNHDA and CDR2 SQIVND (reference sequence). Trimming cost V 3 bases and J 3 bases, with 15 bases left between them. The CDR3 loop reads CASSIQAGDNYEQYF. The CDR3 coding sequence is TGTGCCAGTAGTATTCAGGCAGGGGATAACTACGAGCAGTACTTC.

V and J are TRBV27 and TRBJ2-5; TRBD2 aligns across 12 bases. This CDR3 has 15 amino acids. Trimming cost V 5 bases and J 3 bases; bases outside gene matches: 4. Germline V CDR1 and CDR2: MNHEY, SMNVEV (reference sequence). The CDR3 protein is CASSRLAGVKETQYF. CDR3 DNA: TGTGCCAGCAGTCGACTAGCGGGAGTAAAAGAGACCCAGTACTTC.

This CDR3 is CASSTSGGGTDTQYF. The CDR3 nucleotides are TGTGCCAGCAGCACCTCGGGAGGGGGCACAGATACGCAGTATTTT. The chain combines TRBV5-4 with TRBJ2-3, with TRBD2 matching 8 bases. V shed 4 bases and J 1 base; nucleotides not matched to a gene: 5. The CDR3 extends over 15 amino acids. Per germline, CDR1 SGHNT and CDR2 YYREEE (reference sequence).

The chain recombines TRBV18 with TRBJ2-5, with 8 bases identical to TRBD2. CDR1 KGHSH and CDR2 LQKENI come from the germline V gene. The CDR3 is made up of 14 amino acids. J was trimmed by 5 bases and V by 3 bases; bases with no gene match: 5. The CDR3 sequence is CASSPSEREETQYF. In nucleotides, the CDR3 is TGTGCCAGCTCACCTTCCGAGCGGGAGGAGACCCAGTACTTC.